This passage covers 14 T cell receptor beta chains from one sample sequenced in a study of blood T cells in healthy people across ages. Primers used in a second PCR of roughly 7 to 11 cycles were a sample-barcoded 5' primer and a J-beta primer mix. TCRdb independently ran MiXCR on the 5' RACE reads; one entry per CDR3 protein. The repertoire consists of about 1 million distinct CDR3 sequences, with 45% occurring once and the leading ten covering 15% to 20%. Sample: blood. The source is a woman aged 60 to 75 in good health.

J is TRBJ2-1 and V is TRBV20-1, with 11 bases fitting TRBD1. The CDR3 extends over 17 amino acids. Germline CDR1 and CDR2: DFQATT and SNEGSKA (reference sequence). V lost 2 bases to trimming and J lost 9 bases; unmatched junction nucleotides: 15. CDR3 bases: TGCAGTGCTAGACTACCGTTAGGGGACAGGGGGTTCCTTGAGCAGTTCTTC. Translating gives CSARLPLGDRGFLEQFF.

This clonotype showed up just once. The chain joins TRBV7-9 to TRBJ2-7, with TRBD1 matching over 7 bases. With V trimmed by 6 bases and J by 4 bases, 9 bases remained unmatched. CDR3 length: 14 residues. Germline V CDR1 and CDR2: SEHNR, FQNEAQ (reference sequence). The CDR3: CASRYDRDAYEQYF. CDR3 bases: TGTGCCAGCAGATACGACAGGGATGCTTACGAGCAGTACTTC. The whole variable domain, remainder taken from reference TRBV7-9 and TRBJ2-7, is DTGVSQNPRHKITKRGQNVTFRCDPISEHNRLYWYRQTLGQGPEFLTYFQNEAQLEKSRLLSDRFSAERPKGSFSTLEIQRTEQGDSAMYLCASRYDRDAYEQYFGPGTRLTVT.

The gene calls are TRBV7-6 and TRBJ1-4, with no clear D. Trimming stripped 2 bases from V and 5 bases from J, with 9 bases between. CDR3 length: 14 amino acids. Germline V lookup: CDR1 SGHVS, CDR2 FNYEAQ. The CDR3 region is CASSLNGGNEKLFF. The CDR3 DNA reads TGTGCCAGCAGCTTAAACGGCGGCAATGAAAAACTGTTTTTT.

This clonotype was counted at least ten times. The chain carries TRBV28 and TRBJ2-1; D is perhaps TRBD1 (6 bases). The V gene's germline CDR1 is MDHEN and CDR2 SYDVKM. This CDR3 is 12 amino acids long. The V and J ends lost 7 bases and 10 bases respectively, with 14 bases between them. CDR3 nucleotide sequence: TGTGCCAGCACTACAGGGTCCTGGGAGCAGTTCTTC. Protein sequence: CASTTGSWEQFF.

This clonotype was counted only a few times. CDR3: CSARVAGGPSYEQYF. The CDR3 DNA sequence: TGCAGTGCCCGTGTTGCGGGAGGGCCTTCTTACGAGCAGTACTTC. The chain carries TRBV20-1 and TRBJ2-7, with 9 bases lining up with TRBD2. The CDR3 is 15 amino acids. The germline V gene encodes CDR1 DFQATT and CDR2 SNEGSKA (reference sequence). Losses at the gene ends were 6 bases for V and 4 bases for J; bases not matched to a gene: 13.

The V and J genes are TRBV20-1 and TRBJ2-5; the D gene is possibly TRBD1 (6 bases). The tail of the sequence fits TRBJ2-7 better, so the J call may be wrong. This CDR3 spans 13 amino acids. The germline CDR1 and CDR2 sequences are DFQATT and SNEGSKA (reference sequence). The CDR3 bases are TGCAGTGTTAGCTCCCCGACAGGCTACGAGCAGTACTTC. This codes for CSVSSPTGYEQYF.

This clonotype was recorded a few times. This chain connects TRBV18 to TRBJ2-1, with D unclear. V was cut by 3 bases and J by 6 bases, with 12 bases left in between. The germline gives CDR1 KGHSH, CDR2 LQKENI. This CDR3 comprises 14 residues. CDR3 in DNA: TGTGCCAGCTCACCCAGCGTGGCGCCCAATGAGCAGTTCTTC. It specifies CASSPSVAPNEQFF.

CDR3 sequence: CASRQGRGYEQYF. In DNA form, the CDR3 reads TGTGCCAGCAGACAGGGGAGAGGGTACGAGCAGTACTTC. This chain joins TRBV6-1 and TRBJ2-7; TRBD1 agrees at 7 bases. The ends lost 6 bases at V and 4 bases at J; junction bases unmatched: 6. Germline assignment: CDR1 MNHNS and CDR2 SASEGT. The CDR3 loop spans 13 amino acids.

This clonotype turned up a few times. The chain recombines TRBV6-2 or TRBV6-3 with TRBJ1-2, with TRBD1 matching over 10 bases. Germline values: CDR1 MNHEY, CDR2 SVGEGT. The CDR3 sequence is 12 residues long. After removal of 6 bases from V and 8 bases from J, the junction contained 3 bases not matched to a gene. CDR3 nucleotides: TGTGCCAGCAGGAGGGACAGGGGCGGCTACACCTTC. Its translation is CASRRDRGGYTF.

The chain couples TRBV6-5 to TRBJ1-1, with TRBD1 matching over 7 bases. The trim removed 11 bases at V and 6 bases at J, leaving 9 bases unmatched. The CDR3 runs to 12 residues. Germline V CDR1 and CDR2: MNHEY, SVGAGI. The CDR3, as DNA: TGTGCCGCGGGCAGGGGGGTTGCTGAAGCTTTCTTT. Translated: CAAGRGVAEAFF.

The rearrangement joins TRBV20-1 to TRBJ2-5; maybe TRBD2 (5 bases). Trimming stripped 6 bases from V and 4 bases from J, with 12 bases between. The germline V gene encodes CDR1 DFQATT and CDR2 SNEGSKA (reference sequence). This CDR3 comprises 12 residues. In DNA form, the CDR3 reads TGCAGTGCCTCGGGGTCCGGAGAGACCCAGTACTTC. Protein: CSASGSGETQYF.

This clonotype occurred a few times. This chain joins TRBV12-3 or TRBV12-4 and TRBJ1-3, with TRBD1 as a possible D gene (6 bases). The CDR3 consists of 17 residues. V gave up 3 bases and J gave up 0 bases, with 15 bases separating them. The CDR3 DNA reads as TGTGCCAGCAGTTTGGAACAGGGCAGACGCTCTGGAAACACCATATATTTT. Amino acids: CASSLEQGRRSGNTIYF.

This clonotype was found a few times. This sequence joins TRBV29-1 and TRBJ2-5; 10 bases agree with TRBD2. Gene TRBJ2-7 matches the end of the DNA better, so the J call may be wrong. This CDR3 spans 15 amino acids. Germline CDR1 reads SQVTM; CDR2 reads ANQGSEA. The CDR3 region is CSALEWTSGTYEQYF. CDR3 coding DNA: TGCAGCGCCTTAGAATGGACTAGCGGCACCTACGAGCAGTACTTC.

This clonotype was detected only a few times. V usage is TRBV5-1 and J usage is TRBJ2-3; weak D call: TRBD1 (5 bases). This CDR3 has 15 amino acids. The germline CDR1 and CDR2 sequences are SGHRS and YFSETQ. The germline V and J ends were trimmed by 3 bases and 0 bases, with 11 bases remaining between them. In DNA, the CDR3 is TGCGCCAGCAGCTGGGGCACGCTTAGCACAGATACGCAGTATTTT. Translation: CASSWGTLSTDTQYF.